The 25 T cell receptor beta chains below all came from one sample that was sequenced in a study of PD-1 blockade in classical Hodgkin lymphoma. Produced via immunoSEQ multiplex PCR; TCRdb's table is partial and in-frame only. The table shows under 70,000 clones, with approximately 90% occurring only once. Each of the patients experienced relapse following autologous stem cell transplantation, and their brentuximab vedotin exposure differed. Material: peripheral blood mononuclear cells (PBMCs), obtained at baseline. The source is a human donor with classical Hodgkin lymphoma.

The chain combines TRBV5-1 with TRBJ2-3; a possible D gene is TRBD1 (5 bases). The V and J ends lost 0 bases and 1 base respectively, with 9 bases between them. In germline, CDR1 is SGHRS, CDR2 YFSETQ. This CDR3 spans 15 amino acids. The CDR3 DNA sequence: TGCGCCAGCAGCTTGGGTACAGGTGGCACAGATACGCAGTATTTT. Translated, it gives CASSLGTGGTDTQYF.

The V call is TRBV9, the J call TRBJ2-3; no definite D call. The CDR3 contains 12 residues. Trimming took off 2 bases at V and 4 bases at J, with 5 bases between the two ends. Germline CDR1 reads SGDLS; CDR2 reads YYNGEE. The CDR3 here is CASSVLADTQYF. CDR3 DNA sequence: TGTGCCAGCAGCGTCTTGGCAGATACGCAGTATTTT.

The CDR3 reads CASSLTPQQGWRSTDTQYF. CDR3 nucleotide sequence: TGTGCCAGCAGCTTAACCCCCCAACAGGGGTGGAGGAGCACAGATACGCAGTATTTT. The genes are TRBV7-6 and TRBJ2-3; 7 bases map to TRBD1. Germline CDR1 and CDR2: SGHVS and FNYEAQ. The CDR3 has 19 amino acids. V shed 2 bases, J shed 0 bases, and the junction held 14 bases outside the gene matches.

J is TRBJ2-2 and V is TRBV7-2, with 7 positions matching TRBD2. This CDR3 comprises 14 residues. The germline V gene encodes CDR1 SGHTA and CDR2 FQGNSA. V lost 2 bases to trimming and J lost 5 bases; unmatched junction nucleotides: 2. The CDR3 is CASSLHGGTGELFF. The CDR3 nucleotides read TGTGCCAGCAGCTTACACGGGGGGACCGGGGAGCTGTTTTTT.

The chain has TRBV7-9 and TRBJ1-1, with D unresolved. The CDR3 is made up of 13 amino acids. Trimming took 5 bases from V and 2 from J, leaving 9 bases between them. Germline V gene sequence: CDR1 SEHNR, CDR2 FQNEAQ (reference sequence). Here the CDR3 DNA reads TGTGCCAGCAGCCGGTCGCAAAACACTGAAGCTTTCTTT. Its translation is CASSRSQNTEAFF.

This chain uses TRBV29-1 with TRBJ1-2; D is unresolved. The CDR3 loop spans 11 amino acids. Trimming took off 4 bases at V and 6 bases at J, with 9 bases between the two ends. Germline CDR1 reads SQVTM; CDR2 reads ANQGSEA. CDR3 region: CSVGAPNGYTF. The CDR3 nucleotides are TGCAGCGTTGGGGCACCTAATGGCTACACCTTC.

CDR3 coding DNA: TGTGCCAGCAGTTCGACAGGGGTTTTCCAAGAGACCCAGTACTTC. It yields the protein CASSSTGVFQETQYF. The rearrangement links TRBV27 to TRBJ2-5; 8 positions agree with TRBD1. CDR3 length: 15 residues. The V gene end was trimmed by 4 bases and the J gene end by 1 base; junction bases not matched to a gene: 5. Germline assignment: CDR1 MNHEY and CDR2 SMNVEV (reference sequence).

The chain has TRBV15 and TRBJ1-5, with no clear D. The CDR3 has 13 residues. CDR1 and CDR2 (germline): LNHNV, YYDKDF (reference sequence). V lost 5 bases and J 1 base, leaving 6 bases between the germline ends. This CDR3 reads CATSLMSNQPQHF. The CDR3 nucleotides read TGTGCCACCAGCTTGATGAGCAATCAGCCCCAGCATTTT.

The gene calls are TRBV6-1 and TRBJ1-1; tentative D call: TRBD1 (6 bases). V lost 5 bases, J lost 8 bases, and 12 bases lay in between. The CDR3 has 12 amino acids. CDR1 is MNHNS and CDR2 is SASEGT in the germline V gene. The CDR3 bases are TGTGCCAGCAGTAGGGGACATGGGGAAGCTTTCTTT. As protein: CASSRGHGEAFF.

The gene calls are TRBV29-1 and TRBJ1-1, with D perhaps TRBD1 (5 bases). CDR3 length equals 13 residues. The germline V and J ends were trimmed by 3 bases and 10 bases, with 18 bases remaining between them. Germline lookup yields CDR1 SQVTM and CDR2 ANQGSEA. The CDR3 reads CSVEFGRGERAFF. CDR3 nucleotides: TGCAGCGTTGAGTTTGGTAGGGGTGAGCGAGCTTTCTTT.

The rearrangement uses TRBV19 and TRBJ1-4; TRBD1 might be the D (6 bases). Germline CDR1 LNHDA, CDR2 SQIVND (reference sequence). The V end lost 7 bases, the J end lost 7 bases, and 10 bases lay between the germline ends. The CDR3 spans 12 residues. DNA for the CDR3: TGTGCCAGTACTCAGGGGCGTGAAAAACTGTTTTTT. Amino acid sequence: CASTQGREKLFF.

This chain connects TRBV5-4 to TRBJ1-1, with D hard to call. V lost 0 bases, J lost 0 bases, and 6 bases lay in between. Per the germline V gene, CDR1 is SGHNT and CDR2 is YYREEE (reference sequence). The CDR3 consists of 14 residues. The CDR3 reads CASSLGEVNTEAFF. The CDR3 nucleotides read TGTGCCAGCAGCTTGGGGGAGGTGAACACTGAAGCTTTCTTT.

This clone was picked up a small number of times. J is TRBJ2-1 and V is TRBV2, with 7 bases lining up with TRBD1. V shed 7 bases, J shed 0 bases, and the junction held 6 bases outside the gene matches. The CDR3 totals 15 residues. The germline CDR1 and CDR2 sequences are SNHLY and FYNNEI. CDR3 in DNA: TGTGCCAGCAACTCGGGACAGAACTCCTACAATGAGCAGTTCTTC. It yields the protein CASNSGQNSYNEQFF.

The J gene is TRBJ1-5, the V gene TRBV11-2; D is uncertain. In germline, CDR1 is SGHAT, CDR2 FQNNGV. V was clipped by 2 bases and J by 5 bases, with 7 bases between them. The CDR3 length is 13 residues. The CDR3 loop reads CASSLFQDQPQHF. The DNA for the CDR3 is TGTGCCAGCAGCTTATTCCAGGATCAGCCCCAGCATTTT.

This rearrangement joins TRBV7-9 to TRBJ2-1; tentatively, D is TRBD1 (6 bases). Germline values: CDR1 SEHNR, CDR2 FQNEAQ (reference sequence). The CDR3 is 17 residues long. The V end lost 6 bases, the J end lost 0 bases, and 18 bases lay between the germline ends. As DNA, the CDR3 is TGTGCCAGCAGATCAGATAGCACAGGGTACTCCTACAATGAGCAGTTCTTC. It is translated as CASRSDSTGYSYNEQFF.

CDR3 nucleotide sequence: TGTGCCAGTAGTATTTCGACAGGTAGCCCCTACGAGCAGTACTTC. Encoded protein: CASSISTGSPYEQYF. The chain is built from TRBV19 and TRBJ2-7; TRBD1 might be the D (6 bases). This CDR3 comprises 15 residues. Looked up from germline, CDR1 is LNHDA and CDR2 is SQIVND (reference sequence). Trimming shortened V by 3 bases and J by 2 bases, and 14 bases separated the two germline ends.

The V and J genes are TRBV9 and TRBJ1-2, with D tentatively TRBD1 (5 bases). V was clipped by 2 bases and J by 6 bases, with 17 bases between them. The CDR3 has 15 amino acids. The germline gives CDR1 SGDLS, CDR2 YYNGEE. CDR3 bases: TGTGCCAGCAGCGTCGCCGGGACTAGTGGGAATGGCTACACCTTC. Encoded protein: CASSVAGTSGNGYTF.

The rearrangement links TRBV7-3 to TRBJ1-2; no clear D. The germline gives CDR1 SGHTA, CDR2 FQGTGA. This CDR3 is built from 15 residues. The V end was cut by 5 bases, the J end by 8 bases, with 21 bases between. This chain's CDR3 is CASSPTLSSPEGYTF. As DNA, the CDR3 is TGTGCCAGCAGCCCTACCTTATCGTCGCCAGAGGGCTACACCTTC.

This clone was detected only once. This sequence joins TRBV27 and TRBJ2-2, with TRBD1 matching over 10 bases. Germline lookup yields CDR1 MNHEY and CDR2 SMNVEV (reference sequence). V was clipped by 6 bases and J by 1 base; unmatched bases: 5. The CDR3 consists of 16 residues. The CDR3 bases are TGTGCCAGCAGCGGACAGGGGGACCTGAACACCGGGGAGCTGTTTTTT. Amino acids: CASSGQGDLNTGELFF.

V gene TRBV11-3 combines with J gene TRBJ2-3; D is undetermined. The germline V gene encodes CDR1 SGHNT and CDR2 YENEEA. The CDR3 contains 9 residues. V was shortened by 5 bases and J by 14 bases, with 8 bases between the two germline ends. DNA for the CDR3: TGTGCCAGCAGCGTCCGAGGGTATTTT. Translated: CASSVRGYF.

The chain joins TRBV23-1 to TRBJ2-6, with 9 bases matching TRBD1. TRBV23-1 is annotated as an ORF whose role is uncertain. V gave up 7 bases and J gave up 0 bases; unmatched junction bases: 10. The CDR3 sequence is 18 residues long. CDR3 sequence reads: CASTPPGTGFSGANVLTF. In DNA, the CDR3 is TGCGCCAGCACTCCCCCCGGGACAGGGTTCTCTGGGGCCAACGTCCTGACTTTC.

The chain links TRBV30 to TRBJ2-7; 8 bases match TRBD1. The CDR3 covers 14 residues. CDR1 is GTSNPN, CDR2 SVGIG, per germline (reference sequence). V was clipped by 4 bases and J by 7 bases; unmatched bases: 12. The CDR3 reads CAWTTWTGLREQYF. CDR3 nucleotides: TGTGCCTGGACTACCTGGACAGGGCTACGGGAGCAGTACTTC.

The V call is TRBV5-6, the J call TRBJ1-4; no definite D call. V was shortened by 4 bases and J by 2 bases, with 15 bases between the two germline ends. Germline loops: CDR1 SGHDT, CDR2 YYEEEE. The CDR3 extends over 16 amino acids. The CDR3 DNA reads TGTGCCAGCAGCCCGGACTGGACCGGGACTAATGAAAAACTGTTTTTT. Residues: CASSPDWTGTNEKLFF. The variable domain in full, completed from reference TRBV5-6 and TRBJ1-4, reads DAGVTQSPTHLIKTRGQQVTLRCSPKSGHDTVSWYQQALGQGPQFIFQYYEEEERQRGNFPDRFSGHQFPNYSSELNVNALLLGDSALYLCASSPDWTGTNEKLFFGSGTQLSVL.

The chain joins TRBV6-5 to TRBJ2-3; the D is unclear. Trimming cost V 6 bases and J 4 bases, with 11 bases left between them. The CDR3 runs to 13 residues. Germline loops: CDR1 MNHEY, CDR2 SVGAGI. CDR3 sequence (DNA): TGTGCCAGCAGGAACTCCGGGCCAGATACGCAGTATTTT. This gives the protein CASRNSGPDTQYF.

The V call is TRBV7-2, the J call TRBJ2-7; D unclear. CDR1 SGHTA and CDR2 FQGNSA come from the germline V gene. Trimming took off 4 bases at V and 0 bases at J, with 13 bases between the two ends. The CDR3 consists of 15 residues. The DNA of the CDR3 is TGTGCCAGCAGCTCCGCCATGTTCCCCTCCTACGAGCAGTACTTC. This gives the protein CASSSAMFPSYEQYF.